The 7 T cell receptor beta chains reported below all come from one sample, sequenced in a study of cytomegalovirus exposure and HLA in healthy donors. It was with 60 Vbeta and 13 Jbeta primers that the PCR ran. The method was immunoSEQ multiplex PCR; TCRdb's version includes in-frame clones alone and lacks a portion of them. The sample lists around 100,000 clones, roughly 86% occurring once. The sample taken for sequencing was PBMCs. The origin of the receptors is a woman aged 18-35 years in good health and CMV-seropositive.

The chain employs TRBV19 and TRBJ1-1; D perhaps matches TRBD1 (6 bases). The V end lost 10 bases, the J end lost 9 bases, and 12 bases lay between the germline ends. Germline V CDR1 and CDR2: LNHDA, SQIVND (reference sequence). This CDR3 contains 10 residues. The CDR3 protein is CATGQQKAFF. CDR3 bases: TGTGCCACCGGACAGCAAAAAGCTTTCTTT.

The J gene is TRBJ2-1, the V gene TRBV28; TRBD1 might be the D (6 bases). In germline, CDR1 is MDHEN, CDR2 SYDVKM. The CDR3 consists of 15 residues. Trimming cost V 7 bases and J 4 bases, with 17 bases left between them. The CDR3 protein is CASTVPGQKYNEQFF. CDR3 sequence (DNA): TGTGCCAGCACCGTCCCGGGACAAAAATACAATGAGCAGTTCTTC.

The V call is TRBV27, the J call TRBJ2-7, with 9 bases identical to TRBD1. Germline V CDR1 and CDR2: MNHEY, SMNVEV (reference sequence). The CDR3 is 14 residues long. V was clipped by 5 bases and J by 4 bases; unmatched bases: 6. CDR3 residues: CASSIKQGAYEQYF. DNA for the CDR3: TGTGCCAGCAGTATAAAACAGGGGGCATACGAGCAGTACTTC.

This clone was detected a few times. V is TRBV5-4 and J is TRBJ2-1; TRBD1 matches at 7 bases. V dropped 5 bases and J dropped 0; count of bases not matched to a gene: 8. The germline gives CDR1 SGHNT, CDR2 YYREEE (reference sequence). This CDR3 is 16 amino acids long. In DNA form, the CDR3 reads TGTGCCAGCAGGAGCGGACAGGAGAGCTCCTACAATGAGCAGTTCTTC. As protein: CASRSGQESSYNEQFF.

This chain links TRBV13 with TRBJ2-3, with 10 bases fitting TRBD2. Per the germline V gene, CDR1 is PRHDT and CDR2 is FYEKMQ (reference sequence). The CDR3 totals 17 residues. The V and J ends lost 6 bases and 4 bases, in that order; junction bases with no gene match: 13. The CDR3 DNA reads as TGTGCCAGCAGACATCACCAGCGGGGGGGCCGCGCAGATACGCAGTATTTT. It encodes CASRHHQRGGRADTQYF.

To note about this clone: The junction shows a germline mismatch at one end, possibly a read error. This rearrangement joins TRBV2 to TRBJ2-7, with 11 bases lining up with TRBD2. This CDR3 comprises 14 residues. Germline CDR1 and CDR2: SNHLY and FYNNEI. The CDR3 DNA reads as TGTGCCAGCAATCCGGGACTAGCGGTCTACGGGCAGTACTTC. Translating gives CASNPGLAVYGQYF.

The V gene is TRBV2, the J gene TRBJ2-7, with D possibly matching TRBD2 (6 bases). CDR1 and CDR2 from the germline V gene are SNHLY and FYNNEI. The CDR3 extends over 11 amino acids. Trimming shortened V by 8 bases and J by 3 bases, and 8 bases separated the two germline ends. CDR3 residues: CASGGNYEQYF. DNA of the CDR3: TGTGCCAGCGGCGGGAACTACGAGCAGTACTTC.